The 15 T cell receptor beta chains below come from one sample, sequenced in a study of T-cell reconstitution after alpha-beta-depleted transplantation in children. TCRbeta library construction was performed incorporating unique molecular identifiers. MiXCR was run by TCRdb on the PCR reads, yielding one entry per CDR3 protein. The sample yields roughly 280,000 distinct CDR3 sequences, roughly 10% seen once. Here the sequenced sample was peripheral blood, taken 180 days after TCRalphabeta/CD19-depleted stem cell transplant. These receptors were taken from a male patient between 2 and 10 years old who had a stem cell transplant for chronic granulomatous disease, so the T cells may come from the graft donor.

This clonotype was detected many times. The J gene is TRBJ2-5, the V gene TRBV29-1, with 11 bases aligning to TRBD1. The CDR3 extends over 15 amino acids. Looked up from germline, CDR1 is SQVTM and CDR2 is ANQGSEA. V was pared by 7 bases and J by 1 base, with 8 bases of the junction left unmatched. The CDR3 spells CSADRGPNPQETQYF. The CDR3 nucleotides read TGCAGCGCGGACAGGGGGCCCAACCCCCAAGAGACCCAGTACTTC.

The chain recombines TRBV19 with TRBJ1-5; D is unclear. This CDR3 is built from 14 residues. The germline CDR1 and CDR2 sequences are LNHDA and SQIVND (reference sequence). Trimming left V 3 bases short and J 1 base short, with 7 bases between. The CDR3 DNA reads as TGTGCCAGTAGTATCTCGGGGAGCAATCAGCCCCAGCATTTT. Amino acid sequence: CASSISGSNQPQHF.

This clonotype was detected many times. The chain has TRBV10-3 and TRBJ1-5, with unresolved D. The CDR3 is 13 residues long. V lost 11 bases and J lost 0, with 11 bases in between. Germline V gene sequence: CDR1 ENHRY, CDR2 SYGVKD. CDR3 nucleotides: TGTGCCGCAAGTCGGGATAGCAATCAGCCCCAGCATTTT. As protein: CAASRDSNQPQHF.

This clonotype has ten or more counts. V usage is TRBV27 and J usage is TRBJ2-5; 7 bases are a match to TRBD2. This CDR3 has 16 residues. Germline values: CDR1 MNHEY, CDR2 SMNVEV (reference sequence). Trimming removed 6 bases from V and 5 bases from J; junction bases left unmatched: 15. The CDR3 DNA sequence: TGTGCCAGCAGCCGGGGGGACGCCATATCCTTCGAGACCCAGTACTTC. Translated: CASSRGDAISFETQYF.

In this sample, this clonotype turned up many times. Here the CDR3 reads CASSGTGLAIEEQYF. CDR3 DNA sequence: TGCGCCAGCAGCGGTACGGGACTAGCTATTGAGGAGCAGTACTTC. V usage is TRBV5-1 and J usage is TRBJ2-7; 9 bases agree with TRBD2. The ends lost 4 bases at V and 7 bases at J; junction bases unmatched: 12. The CDR3 length is 15 residues. Germline loops: CDR1 SGHRS, CDR2 YFSETQ.

This clonotype was observed many times. The V gene is TRBV7-3, the J gene TRBJ2-5, with 7 positions matching TRBD1. Germline V CDR1 and CDR2: SGHTA, FQGTGA. The CDR3 has 13 residues. The V and J ends lost 5 bases and 5 bases, in that order; junction bases with no gene match: 5. CDR3 region: CASSKQGRETQYF. Written as DNA, the CDR3 is TGTGCCAGCAGCAAACAGGGGCGGGAGACCCAGTACTTC. Full variable domain (remainder filled in from reference TRBV7-3 and TRBJ2-5): GAGVSQTPSNKVTEKGKYVELRCDPISGHTALYWYRQSLGQGPEFLIYFQGTGAADDSGLPNDRFFAVRPEGSVSTLKIQRTERGDSAVYLCASSKQGRETQYFGPGTRLLVL.

This clonotype was found many times. V gene TRBV5-1 combines with J gene TRBJ2-7; TRBD1 matches 8 bases. CDR3 length: 14 amino acids. Germline V lookup: CDR1 SGHRS, CDR2 YFSETQ. With V trimmed by 5 bases and J by 2 bases, 6 bases remained unmatched. The CDR3 DNA reads as TGCGCCAGCAGTTCAGGACAGGGCCCCTACGAGCAGTACTTC. Translation: CASSSGQGPYEQYF.

This clonotype appeared many times. The CDR3 DNA follows: TGTGCCACCAGCAGAAAAAGGGAGTCCCCGCACAGCTACGAGCAGTACTTC. It is translated as CATSRKRESPHSYEQYF. The V and J genes are TRBV15 and TRBJ2-7; weak D call: TRBD2 (5 bases). This CDR3 has 17 residues. The V end lost 2 bases, the J end lost 3 bases, and 20 bases lay between the germline ends. CDR1 is LNHNV, CDR2 YYDKDF, per germline (reference sequence).

The table lists this clonotype with many counts. The rearrangement joins TRBV7-9 to TRBJ2-7, with 7 positions matching TRBD1. Germline assignment: CDR1 SEHNR and CDR2 FQNEAQ (reference sequence). V lost 7 bases, J lost 7 bases, and 13 bases stayed unmatched. CDR3 length: 14 residues. CDR3 in DNA: TGTGCCAGCACCCTGACAGGGTGGTCTCTGGAGCAGTACTTC. It translates to CASTLTGWSLEQYF.

This clonotype was detected ten times or more. The rearrangement joins TRBV5-1 to TRBJ2-3; maybe TRBD2 (7 bases). Germline CDR1 SGHRS, CDR2 YFSETQ. Trimming removed 0 bases at V and 6 bases at J, with 17 bases between. This CDR3 contains 16 residues. CDR3 amino acids: CASSLVGTGGLDTQYF. The CDR3 coding sequence is TGCGCCAGCAGCTTGGTCGGTACGGGGGGCTTGGATACGCAGTATTTT. Full variable domain (outside the CDR3, taken from reference TRBV5-1 and TRBJ2-3): KAGVTQTPRYLIKTRGQQVTLSCSPISGHRSVSWYQQTPGQGLQFLFEYFSETQRNKGNFPGRFSGRQFSNSRSEMNVSTLELGDSALYLCASSLVGTGGLDTQYFGPGTRLTVL.

In this sample, this clonotype turned up many times. CDR3 protein: CSARELASGLQETQYF. The DNA for the CDR3 is TGCAGTGCTAGAGAGTTGGCTAGCGGACTCCAAGAGACCCAGTACTTC. V is TRBV20-1 and J is TRBJ2-5; 7 positions agree with TRBD2. CDR1 is DFQATT and CDR2 is SNEGSKA in the germline V gene (reference sequence). V was clipped by 0 bases and J by 1 base; unmatched bases: 8. The CDR3 runs 16 residues.

Regarding this clonotype: This could be a read error, since a much larger clone is one nucleotide away. The chain uses TRBV28 and TRBJ2-3; D unresolved. The CDR3 is made up of 14 amino acids. V lost 7 bases and J 5 bases, leaving 16 bases between the germline ends. CDR1 and CDR2 (germline): MDHEN, SYDVKM. The DNA of the CDR3 is TGTGCCAGCATGGGCAAACCCCGCGGAGATACGCAGTATTTT. This gives the protein CASMGKPRGDTQYF.

The table lists this clonotype with many counts. J is TRBJ2-1 and V is TRBV7-9, with TRBD2 matching over 10 bases. With V trimmed by 0 bases and J by 9 bases, 11 bases remained unmatched. This CDR3 has 17 amino acids. Germline V lookup: CDR1 SEHNR, CDR2 FQNEAQ (reference sequence). For the CDR3, the DNA is TGTGCCAGCAGCTTAGCCTTGGCTAGCGGGAGTCATGGTGAGCAGTTCTTC. Protein product: CASSLALASGSHGEQFF.

This clonotype was counted many times. The gene calls are TRBV7-2 and TRBJ2-5; 10 bases align to TRBD2. Trimming removed 3 bases from V and 7 bases from J; junction bases left unmatched: 11. Germline assignment: CDR1 SGHTA and CDR2 FQGNSA. The CDR3 is 16 residues long. In DNA form, the CDR3 reads TGTGCCAGCAGCTTGGCTAGCGGGAGTCCGGGGGGGACCCAGTACTTC. Protein sequence: CASSLASGSPGGTQYF.

The V call is TRBV6-1, the J call TRBJ1-5, with no clear D. Germline V gene lookup returns CDR1 MNHNS and CDR2 SASEGT. The V end lost 2 bases, the J end lost 4 bases, and 6 bases lay between the germline ends. This CDR3 comprises 13 residues. This CDR3 reads CASSEKWNQPQHF. As DNA, the CDR3 is TGTGCCAGCAGTGAAAAATGGAATCAGCCCCAGCATTTT.